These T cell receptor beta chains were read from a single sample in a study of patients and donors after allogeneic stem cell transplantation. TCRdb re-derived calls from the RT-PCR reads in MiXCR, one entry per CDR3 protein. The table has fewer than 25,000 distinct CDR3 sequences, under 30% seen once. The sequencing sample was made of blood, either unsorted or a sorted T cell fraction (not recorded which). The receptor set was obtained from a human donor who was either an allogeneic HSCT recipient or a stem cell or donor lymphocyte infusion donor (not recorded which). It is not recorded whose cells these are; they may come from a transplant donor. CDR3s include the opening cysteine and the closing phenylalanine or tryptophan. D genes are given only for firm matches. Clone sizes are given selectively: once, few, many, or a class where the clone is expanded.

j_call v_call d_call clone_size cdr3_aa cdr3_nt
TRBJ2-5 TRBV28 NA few CASRVDIPGTQYF TGTGCCAGCAGAGTCGACATACCAGGGACCCAGTACTTC
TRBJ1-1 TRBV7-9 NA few CASSFLNTEAFF TGTGCCAGCAGCTTCTTGAACACTGAAGCTTTCTTT
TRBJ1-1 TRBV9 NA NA CASSVVGRTEAFF TGTGCCAGCAGCGTAGTAGGGAGGACTGAAGCTTTCTTT
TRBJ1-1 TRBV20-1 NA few CSARDRGRKNTEAFF TGCAGTGCTAGAGATCGAGGACGGAAGAACACTGAAGCTTTCTTT
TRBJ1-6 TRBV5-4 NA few CASSLGRASPLHF TGTGCCAGCAGCTTGGGGCGAGCTTCACCCCTCCACTTT
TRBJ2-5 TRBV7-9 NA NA CASSLQGRETQYF TGTGCCAGCAGCCTTCAGGGAAGAGAGACCCAGTACTTC
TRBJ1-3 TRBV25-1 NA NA CASSEGAASGNTIYF TGTGCCAGCAGTGAAGGGGCTGCTTCTGGAAACACCATATATTTT
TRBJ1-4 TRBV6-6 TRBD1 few CASSYGNRGNEKLFF TGTGCCAGCAGTTACGGCAACAGGGGGAACGAAAAACTGTTTTTT
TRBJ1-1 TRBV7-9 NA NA CASSLGLQWNTEAFF TGTGCCAGCAGCTTAGGTCTACAGTGGAACACTGAAGCTTTCTTT
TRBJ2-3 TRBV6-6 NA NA CASSYGLGPSTDTQYF TGTGCCAGCAGTTACGGGTTGGGTCCTAGCACAGATACGCAGTATTTT
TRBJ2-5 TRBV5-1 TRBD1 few CASSWTGGSKETQYF TGCGCCAGCAGCTGGACAGGGGGATCGAAAGAGACCCAGTACTTC
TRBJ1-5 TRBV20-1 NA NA CSARDSQLSNQPQHF TGCAGTGCTAGAGATAGTCAGCTTAGCAATCAGCCCCAGCATTTT
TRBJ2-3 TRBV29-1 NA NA CSVDKAGYTDTQYF TGCAGCGTTGATAAGGCTGGTTATACAGATACGCAGTATTTT
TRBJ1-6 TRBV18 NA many CASSPPNSPLHF TGTGCCAGCTCACCACCTAACTCACCCCTCCACTTT
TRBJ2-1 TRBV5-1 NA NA CASSLEGNEQFF TGCGCCAGCAGCTTGGAAGGCAATGAGCAGTTCTTC
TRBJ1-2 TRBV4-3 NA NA CASSQVTYNYGYTF TGCGCCAGCAGCCAAGTCACATATAACTATGGCTACACCTTC
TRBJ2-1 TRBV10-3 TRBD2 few CAISAPGGGPNEQFF TGTGCCATCAGTGCGCCGGGCGGGGGGCCCAATGAGCAGTTCTTC
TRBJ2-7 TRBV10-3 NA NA CAISEYRESYEQYF TGTGCCATCAGTGAGTACAGGGAGAGTTACGAGCAGTACTTC
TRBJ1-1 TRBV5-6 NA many CASSFAVNTEAFF TGTGCCAGCAGCTTCGCCGTGAACACTGAAGCTTTCTTT
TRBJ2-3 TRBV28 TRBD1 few CASRNRGLRSTDTQYF TGTGCCAGCAGGAACAGGGGGCTACGGAGCACAGATACGCAGTATTTT
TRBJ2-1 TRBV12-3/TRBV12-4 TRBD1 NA CASSLRSGQAYNEQFF TGTGCCAGCAGTTTACGTAGTGGACAGGCCTACAATGAGCAGTTCTTC
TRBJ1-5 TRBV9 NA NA CASSVGGGNQPQHF TGTGCCAGCAGCGTAGGCGGGGGGAATCAGCCCCAGCATTTT
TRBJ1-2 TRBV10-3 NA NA CAISGDRNYGYTF TGTGCCATCAGTGGCGACAGGAACTATGGCTACACCTTC
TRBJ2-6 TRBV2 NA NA CARRSSGANVLTF TGTGCCAGGAGAAGCTCTGGGGCCAACGTCCTGACTTTC
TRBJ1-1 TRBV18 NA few CASSPPHRVNTEAFF TGTGCCAGCTCACCACCTCACAGAGTGAACACTGAAGCTTTCTTT
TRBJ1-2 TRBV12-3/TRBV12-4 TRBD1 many CASRTGTGLDGYTF TGTGCCAGCAGGACCGGGACAGGGCTGGATGGCTACACCTTC
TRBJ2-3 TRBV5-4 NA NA CASNRGFTDTQYF TGTGCCAGCAACCGGGGGTTTACAGATACGCAGTATTTT
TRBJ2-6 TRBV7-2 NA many CASSFLSLVSGANVLTF TGTGCCAGCAGCTTCCTTTCGTTAGTGTCTGGGGCCAACGTCCTGACTTTC
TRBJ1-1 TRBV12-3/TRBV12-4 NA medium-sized CASSLWQTNTEAFF TGTGCCAGCAGTTTATGGCAGACGAACACTGAAGCTTTCTTT
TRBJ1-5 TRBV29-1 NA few CSVTSGGSNQPQHF TGCAGCGTCACCTCCGGAGGAAGCAATCAGCCCCAGCATTTT
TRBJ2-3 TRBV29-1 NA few CSVGHTDTQYF TGCAGCGTTGGTCACACAGATACGCAGTATTTT
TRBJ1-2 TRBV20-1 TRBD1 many CSARQGGGYGYTF TGCAGTGCCCGACAGGGAGGGGGGTATGGCTACACCTTC
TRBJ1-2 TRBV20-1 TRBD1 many CSATPLDRGPNGYTF TGCAGTGCTACCCCCCTGGACAGGGGCCCTAATGGCTACACCTTC
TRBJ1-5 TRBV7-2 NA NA CASSPDRNQPQHF TGTGCCAGCAGCCCTGACAGGAATCAGCCCCAGCATTTT
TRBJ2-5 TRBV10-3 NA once CAISEQGARETQYF TGTGCCATCAGTGAACAGGGCGCCCGAGAGACCCAGTACTTC
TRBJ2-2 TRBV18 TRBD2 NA CASSPRLAANTGELFF TGTGCCAGCTCACCACGACTAGCGGCGAACACCGGGGAGCTGTTTTTT
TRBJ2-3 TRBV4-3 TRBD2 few CASSRRLLAGGPPSTDTQYF TGCGCCAGCAGCCGAAGACTTCTAGCGGGGGGACCTCCTAGCACAGATACGCAGTATTTT
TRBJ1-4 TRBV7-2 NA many CASSLGGAFDEKLFF TGTGCCAGCAGCTTAGGGGGGGCCTTCGATGAAAAACTGTTTTTT
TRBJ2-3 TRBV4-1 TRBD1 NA CASSHRGGQGTDTQYF TGCGCCAGCAGCCACCGAGGGGGCCAGGGCACAGATACGCAGTATTTT
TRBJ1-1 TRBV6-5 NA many CASSYEGDTEAFF TGTGCCAGCAGTTACGAGGGAGACACTGAAGCTTTCTTT
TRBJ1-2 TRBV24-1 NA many CATSDLSWDYGYTF TGTGCCACCAGTGATTTGAGCTGGGACTATGGCTACACCTTC
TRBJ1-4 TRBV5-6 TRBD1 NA CASSRTGSPNEKLFF TGTGCCAGCAGCCGGACAGGGAGCCCTAATGAAAAACTGTTTTTT
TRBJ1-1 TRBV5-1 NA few CASSSGETLGNTEAFF TGCGCCAGCAGCTCTGGGGAGACGCTCGGGAACACTGAAGCTTTCTTT
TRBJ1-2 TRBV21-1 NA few CASSKERGEAF TGTGCCAGCAGCAAAGAGAGGGGGGAGGCCTTC
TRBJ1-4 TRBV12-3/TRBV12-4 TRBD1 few CASSRQGGKLFF TGTGCCAGCAGTCGACAGGGGGGAAAACTGTTTTTT
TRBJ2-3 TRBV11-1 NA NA CALGRNTDTQYF TGTGCCTTAGGGCGGAACACAGATACGCAGTATTTT
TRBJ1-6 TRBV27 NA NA CASSLGRRSPLHF TGTGCCAGCTCCCTCGGGAGGAGATCACCCCTCCACTTT
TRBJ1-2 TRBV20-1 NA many CSAQTDNYGYTF TGCAGTGCTCAGACAGATAACTATGGCTACACCTTC
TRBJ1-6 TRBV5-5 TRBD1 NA CASGPGQGLGSPLHF TGTGCCAGCGGACCGGGACAGGGACTGGGTTCACCCCTCCACTTT
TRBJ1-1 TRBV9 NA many CASSVDAGGIKTEAFF TGTGCCAGCAGCGTAGATGCCGGGGGAATTAAGACTGAAGCTTTCTTT
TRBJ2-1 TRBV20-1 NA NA CSARGPTLSSYNEQFF TGCAGTGCTAGAGGACCTACTTTGAGCTCCTACAATGAGCAGTTCTTC
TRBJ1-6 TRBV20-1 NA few CSARPHHLYNSPLHF TGCAGTGCTAGGCCCCATCACCTGTATAATTCACCCCTCCACTTT
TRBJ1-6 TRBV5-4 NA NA CASSLPNRSPLHF TGTGCCAGCAGCCTTCCGAACCGTTCACCCCTCCACTTT
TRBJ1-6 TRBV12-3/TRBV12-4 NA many CASSFAYSPLHF TGTGCCAGCAGTTTTGCCTATTCACCCCTCCACTTT
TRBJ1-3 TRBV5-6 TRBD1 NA CASSRGQGSGNTIYF TGTGCCAGCAGCAGGGGACAGGGCTCTGGAAACACCATATATTTT